Given below is one T cell receptor (beta chain) in context. This specimen comes from a study of blood T cell repertoires in COVID-19. In the study overall: The United States, Italy and Spain supplied acute and convalescent COVID-19 samples. T cells, B-cell-depleted T cells, or PBMCs provided the cDNA or gDNA that served as material.

Patients of the Seattle cohort, enrolled during active infection, were followed longitudinally. Germline V gene sequence: CDR1 SGHTA, CDR2 FQGTGA. After removal of 5 bases from V and 3 bases from J, the junction contained 8 bases not matched to a gene. The CDR3 is 16 amino acids. Profiled with immunoSEQ multiplex PCR; TCRdb holds only in-frame clones, not every one. The profile shows about 150,000 clones, more than 85% of them singletons. This TCR came from a man aged 55-75 years with COVID-19, enrolled during active disease. The chain recombines TRBV7-3 with TRBJ2-1, with 9 bases that match TRBD1. Sequences were obtained from peripheral blood. This CDR3 is CASSAQGALNYNEQFF. The CDR3, as DNA: TGTGCCAGCAGCGCACAGGGGGCCCTCAACTACAATGAGCAGTTCTTC.